Ten or more counts support the clone carrying this T cell receptor (beta chain). Its antigen is not identified. The entry originates in a study of Graves' ophthalmopathy and Graves' hyperthyroidism. Study-wide context: Peripheral blood was gathered at the point of initial diagnosis, before any treatment started. Study-wide results and limits: Most expanded clonotypes in thyroid above 0.001 frequency also showed up in blood.

Amplified material comprised TCR beta CDR3 regions derived from RNA transcripts. The library came from an HTBI-primed first-round RT-PCR and a second-round multiplex PCR. One entry per CDR3 protein results from TCRdb running MiXCR on the multiplex PCR reads. In the table there are roughly 400,000 distinct CDR3 sequences, approximately 18% of which are singletons. The CDR3 covers 14 residues. V was shortened by 2 bases and J by 7 bases, with 11 bases between the two germline ends. Germline lookup yields CDR1 ENHRY and CDR2 SYGVKD. Around 10 ml of fresh blood yielded the PBMCs by density gradient. The receptor's source is an adult woman with stable Graves' hyperthyroidism. This rearrangement joins TRBV10-3 to TRBJ2-2, with D possibly being TRBD2 (5 bases). The material sequenced was peripheral blood. CDR3 region: CAISERAAGGELFF. The CDR3 DNA reads TGTGCCATCAGTGAGAGGGCTGCGGGCGGGGAGCTGTTTTTT.